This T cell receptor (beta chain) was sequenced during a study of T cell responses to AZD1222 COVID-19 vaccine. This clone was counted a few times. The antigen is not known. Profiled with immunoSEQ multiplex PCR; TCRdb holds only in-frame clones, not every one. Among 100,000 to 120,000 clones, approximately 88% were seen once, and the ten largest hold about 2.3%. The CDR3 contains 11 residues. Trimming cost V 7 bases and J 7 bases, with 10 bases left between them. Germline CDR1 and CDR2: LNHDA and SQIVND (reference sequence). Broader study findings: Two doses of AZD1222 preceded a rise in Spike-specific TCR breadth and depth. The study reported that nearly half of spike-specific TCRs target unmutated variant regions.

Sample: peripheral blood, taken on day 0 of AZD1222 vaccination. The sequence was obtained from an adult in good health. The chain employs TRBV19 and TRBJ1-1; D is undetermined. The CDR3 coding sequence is TGTGCCAGTAATGGCGCGGGTGAAGCTTTCTTT. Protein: CASNGAGEAFF.